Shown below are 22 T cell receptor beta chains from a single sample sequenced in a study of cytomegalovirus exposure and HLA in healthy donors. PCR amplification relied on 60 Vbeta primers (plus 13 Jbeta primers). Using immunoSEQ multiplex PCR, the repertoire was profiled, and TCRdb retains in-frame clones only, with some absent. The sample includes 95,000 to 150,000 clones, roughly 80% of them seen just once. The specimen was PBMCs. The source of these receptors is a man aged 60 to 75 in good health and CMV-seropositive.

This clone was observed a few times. CDR3 sequence reads: CASSPNSAKETQYF. The DNA of the CDR3 is TGTGCCAGCTCACCCAACAGTGCGAAAGAGACCCAGTACTTC. The chain links TRBV18 to TRBJ2-5; no reliable D call. V was pared by 3 bases and J by 3 bases, with 11 bases between. Germline loops: CDR1 KGHSH, CDR2 LQKENI. The CDR3 totals 14 residues.

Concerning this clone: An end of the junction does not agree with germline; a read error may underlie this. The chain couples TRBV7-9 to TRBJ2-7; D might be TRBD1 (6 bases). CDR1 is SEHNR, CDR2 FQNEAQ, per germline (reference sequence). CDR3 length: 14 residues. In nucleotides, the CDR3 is TGTTCCAGCAGCCCGAAGGACAGCGCCTACGAGCAGTACTTC. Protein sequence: CSSSPKDSAYEQYF.

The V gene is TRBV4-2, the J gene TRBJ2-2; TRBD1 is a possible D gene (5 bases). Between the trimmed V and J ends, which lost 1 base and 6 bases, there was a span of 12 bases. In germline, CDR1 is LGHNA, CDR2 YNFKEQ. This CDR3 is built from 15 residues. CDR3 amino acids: CASSQVAQGSGELFF. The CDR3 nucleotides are TGTGCCAGCAGCCAAGTGGCCCAGGGCTCCGGGGAGCTGTTTTTT.

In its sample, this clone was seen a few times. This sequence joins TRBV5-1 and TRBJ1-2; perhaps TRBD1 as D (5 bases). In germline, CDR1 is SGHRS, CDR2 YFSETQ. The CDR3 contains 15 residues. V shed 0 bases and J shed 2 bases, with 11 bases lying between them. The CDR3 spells CASSLDDRRNYGYTF. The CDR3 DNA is TGCGCCAGCAGCTTGGACGACAGAAGAAACTATGGCTACACCTTC.

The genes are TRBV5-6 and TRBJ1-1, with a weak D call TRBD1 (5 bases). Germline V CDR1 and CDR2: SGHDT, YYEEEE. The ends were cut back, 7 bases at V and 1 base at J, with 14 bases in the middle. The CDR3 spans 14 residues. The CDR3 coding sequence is TGTGCCAGCGAGGAAGGGGTCTCGAACACTGAAGCTTTCTTT. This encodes CASEEGVSNTEAFF.

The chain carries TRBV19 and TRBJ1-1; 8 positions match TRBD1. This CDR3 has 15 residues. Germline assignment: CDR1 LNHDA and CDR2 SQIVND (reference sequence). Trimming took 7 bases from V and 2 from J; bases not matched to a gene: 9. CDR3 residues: CASIESDRANTEAFF. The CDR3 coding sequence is TGTGCCAGTATCGAGTCGGACAGGGCCAACACTGAAGCTTTCTTT.

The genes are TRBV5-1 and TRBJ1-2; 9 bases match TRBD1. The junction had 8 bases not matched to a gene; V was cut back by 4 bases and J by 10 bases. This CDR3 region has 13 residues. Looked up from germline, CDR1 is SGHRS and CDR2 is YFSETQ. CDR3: CASSPGQGSVYTF. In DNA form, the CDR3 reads TGCGCCAGCAGCCCGGGACAGGGCTCTGTCTACACCTTC.

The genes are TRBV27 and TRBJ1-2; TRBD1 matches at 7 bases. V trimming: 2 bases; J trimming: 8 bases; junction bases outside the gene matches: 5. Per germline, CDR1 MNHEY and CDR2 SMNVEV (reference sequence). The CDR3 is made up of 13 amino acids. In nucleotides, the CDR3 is TGTGCCAGCAGTTTAGAGGGGGCCGGGGGCTACACCTTC. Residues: CASSLEGAGGYTF.

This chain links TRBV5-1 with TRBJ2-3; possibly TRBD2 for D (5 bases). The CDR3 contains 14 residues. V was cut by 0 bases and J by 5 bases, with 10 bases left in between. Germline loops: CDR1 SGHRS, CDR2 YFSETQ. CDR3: CASSLGLARDTQYF. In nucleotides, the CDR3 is TGCGCCAGCAGCTTGGGGTTAGCGAGAGATACGCAGTATTTT.

The CDR3 loop reads CASSPRQGVSKLFF. CDR3 coding DNA: TGTGCCAGCTCACCACGACAGGGGGTCTCAAAACTGTTTTTT. The chain joins TRBV18 to TRBJ1-4; TRBD1 matches at 9 bases. V was clipped by 1 base and J by 10 bases; unmatched bases: 4. The germline V gene has CDR1 KGHSH and CDR2 LQKENI. This CDR3 spans 14 amino acids.

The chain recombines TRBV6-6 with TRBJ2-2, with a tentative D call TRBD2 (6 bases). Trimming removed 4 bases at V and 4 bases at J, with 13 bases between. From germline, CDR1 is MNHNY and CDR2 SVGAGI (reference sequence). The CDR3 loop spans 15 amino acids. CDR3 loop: CASSSTGGSTGELFF. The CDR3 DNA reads TGTGCCAGCAGTTCTACCGGGGGTTCCACCGGGGAGCTGTTTTTT.

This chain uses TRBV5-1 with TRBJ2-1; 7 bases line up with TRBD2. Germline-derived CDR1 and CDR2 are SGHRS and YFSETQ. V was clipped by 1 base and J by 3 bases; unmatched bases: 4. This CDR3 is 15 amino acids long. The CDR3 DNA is TGCGCCAGCAGCTTGTTTTCTAGCGGCTACAATGAGCAGTTCTTC. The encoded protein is CASSLFSSGYNEQFF.

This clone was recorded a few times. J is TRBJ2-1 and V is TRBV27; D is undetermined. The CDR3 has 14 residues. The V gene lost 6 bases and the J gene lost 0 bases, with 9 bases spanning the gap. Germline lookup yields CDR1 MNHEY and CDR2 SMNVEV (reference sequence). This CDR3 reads CASRSHSSYNEQFF. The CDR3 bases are TGTGCCAGCAGGTCGCACAGCTCCTACAATGAGCAGTTCTTC.

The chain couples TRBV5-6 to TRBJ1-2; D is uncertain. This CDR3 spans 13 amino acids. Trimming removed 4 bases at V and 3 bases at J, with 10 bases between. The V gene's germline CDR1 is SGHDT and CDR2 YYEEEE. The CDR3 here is CASSPPGHYGYTF. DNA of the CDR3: TGTGCCAGCAGCCCCCCGGGTCACTATGGCTACACCTTC.

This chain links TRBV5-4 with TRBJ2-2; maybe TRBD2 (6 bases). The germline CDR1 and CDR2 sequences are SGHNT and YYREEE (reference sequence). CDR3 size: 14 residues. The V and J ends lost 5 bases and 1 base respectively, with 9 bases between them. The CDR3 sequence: CASSSGVNTGELFF. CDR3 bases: TGTGCCAGCAGTTCGGGGGTGAACACCGGGGAGCTGTTTTTT.

CDR3 sequence (DNA): TGCAGCGTTGACCCGGGACAGGGCGAGACCCAGTACTTC. This translates into CSVDPGQGETQYF. The J gene is TRBJ2-5, the V gene TRBV29-1; 9 bases align to TRBD1. CDR3 length: 13 residues. CDR1 is SQVTM, CDR2 ANQGSEA, per germline. The J segment lost 5 bases and the V segment lost 3 bases, leaving 4 bases of the junction unmatched.

The CDR3 spells CASSPPGRGRPTDTQYF. The CDR3 bases are TGTGCCAGCAGTCCACCGGGCAGGGGGCGCCCGACAGATACGCAGTATTTT. This chain links TRBV27 with TRBJ2-3; TRBD1 matches at 8 bases. Per germline, CDR1 MNHEY and CDR2 SMNVEV (reference sequence). The V and J ends lost 5 bases and 3 bases, in that order; junction bases with no gene match: 13. The CDR3 is 17 residues long.

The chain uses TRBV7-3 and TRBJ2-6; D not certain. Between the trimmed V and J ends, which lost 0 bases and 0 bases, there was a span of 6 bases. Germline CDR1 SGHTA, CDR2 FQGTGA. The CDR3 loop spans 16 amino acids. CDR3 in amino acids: CASSLTAVSGANVLTF. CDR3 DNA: TGTGCCAGCAGCTTAACGGCCGTCTCTGGGGCCAACGTCCTGACTTTC.

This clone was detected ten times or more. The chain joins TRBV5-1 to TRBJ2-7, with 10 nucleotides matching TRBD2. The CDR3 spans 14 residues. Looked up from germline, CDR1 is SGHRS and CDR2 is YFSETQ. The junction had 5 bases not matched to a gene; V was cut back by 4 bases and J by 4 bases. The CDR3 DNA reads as TGCGCCAGCAGCCCCGGGACTAGCGCATACGAGCAGTACTTC. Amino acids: CASSPGTSAYEQYF.

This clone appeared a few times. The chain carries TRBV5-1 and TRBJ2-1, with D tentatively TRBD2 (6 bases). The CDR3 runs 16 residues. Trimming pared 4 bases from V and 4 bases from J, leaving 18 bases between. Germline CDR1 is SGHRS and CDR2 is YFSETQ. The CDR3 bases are TGCGCCAGCAGCATCTCCGGGGGAAAATTGTACAATGAGCAGTTCTTC. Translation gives CASSISGGKLYNEQFF.

CDR3 DNA: TGTGCCAGCAGTTTCAGGACAGGGGTTAGAAACACCATATATTTT. As protein: CASSFRTGVRNTIYF. The chain links TRBV28 to TRBJ1-3; TRBD1 agrees at 9 bases. Losses at the gene ends were 3 bases for V and 5 bases for J; bases not matched to a gene: 5. This CDR3 contains 15 residues. Per the germline V gene, CDR1 is MDHEN and CDR2 is SYDVKM. The full variable domain, completed using reference TRBV28 and TRBJ1-3, is DVKVTQSSRYLVKRTGEKVFLECVQDMDHENMFWYRQDPGLGLRLIYFSYDVKMKEKGDIPEGYSVSREKKERFSLILESASTNQTSMYLCASSFRTGVRNTIYFGEGSWLTVV.

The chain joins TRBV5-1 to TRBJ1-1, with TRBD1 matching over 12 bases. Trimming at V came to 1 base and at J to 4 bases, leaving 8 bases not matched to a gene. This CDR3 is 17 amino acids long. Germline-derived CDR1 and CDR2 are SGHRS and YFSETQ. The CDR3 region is CASSLRDRGRLFTEAFF. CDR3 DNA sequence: TGCGCCAGCAGCTTGCGGGACAGGGGGCGACTTTTCACTGAAGCTTTCTTT. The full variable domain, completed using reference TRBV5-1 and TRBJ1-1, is KAGVTQTPRYLIKTRGQQVTLSCSPISGHRSVSWYQQTPGQGLQFLFEYFSETQRNKGNFPGRFSGRQFSNSRSEMNVSTLELGDSALYLCASSLRDRGRLFTEAFFGQGTRLTVV.